The 3 T cell receptor beta chains listed next were all sequenced from one sample in a study of T cell changes during pregnancy in multiple sclerosis. The protocol was immunoSEQ multiplex PCR, while the TCRdb copy is restricted to in-frame clones and leaves out a portion. This table holds 100,000 to 110,000 clones, about 92% found once. Source: peripheral blood, taken after pregnancy. Every receptor here comes from a female donor with multiple sclerosis, enrolled in a pregnancy study.

The rearrangement joins TRBV7-3 to TRBJ1-1; D perhaps matches TRBD1 (5 bases). CDR3 length equals 14 residues. Germline loops: CDR1 SGHTA, CDR2 FQGTGA. The V end was cut by 2 bases, the J end by 5 bases, with 12 bases between. CDR3 in amino acids: CASSLDNRGTEAFF. DNA for the CDR3: TGTGCCAGCAGCTTAGACAATCGGGGGACTGAAGCTTTCTTT.

The V gene is TRBV19, the J gene TRBJ2-1; weak D call: TRBD1 (7 bases). The CDR3 contains 16 residues. The V end was cut by 5 bases, the J end by 8 bases, with 22 bases between. Germline values: CDR1 LNHDA, CDR2 SQIVND (reference sequence). CDR3 amino acids: CASSGFLEGAGDEQFF. In nucleotides, the CDR3 is TGTGCCAGTAGTGGATTCCTGGAGGGGGCTGGGGATGAGCAGTTCTTC.

V is TRBV2 and J is TRBJ2-1; 11 nucleotides align to TRBD2. From germline, CDR1 is SNHLY and CDR2 FYNNEI. CDR3 length equals 14 residues. V trimming: 6 bases; J trimming: 6 bases; junction bases outside the gene matches: 4. DNA of the CDR3: TGTGCCAGCAGGTCGGGACTAGCGGCCAATGAGCAGTTCTTC. Its translation is CASRSGLAANEQFF.